This entry concerns a single TCR beta chain. No antigen is known for it. This table comes from immunoSEQ multiplex PCR, and its TCRdb copy is limited to in-frame clones, with some not included. The sample holds 40,000 or so clones; 84% are singletons and the top ten take 2.2%. The data stem from a study of a mutant IDH1 vaccine in newly diagnosed glioma. Study-level background: Across weeks 1, 3, 5, 7, 11, 15, 19 and 23, patients received a vaccination each time, eight in all. There were approximately 60% males and around 38% females among treated patients, whose mean age was about 41 years.

V lost 4 bases and J 5 bases, leaving 12 bases between the germline ends. CDR1 and CDR2 from the germline V gene are SGHRS and YFSETQ. CDR3 size: 13 residues. Time point noted: week 11, during vaccination. In the vaccine, a single dose held 300 ug of the mutant IDH1 20-mer peptide, along with topical imiquimod. The source was PBMCs, collected from a glioma patient whose treatment included an IDH1 peptide vaccine. The source is a man in his forties with glioma. The chain uses TRBV5-1 and TRBJ1-2; maybe TRBD1 (6 bases). CDR3 nucleotides: TGCGCCAGCAGCCCGGACAGCCGTTATGGCTACACCTTC. Amino acids: CASSPDSRYGYTF.